The 9 T cell receptor gamma chains given below trace back to one sample, sequenced in a study of gammadelta T cells in human blood. TCRdb re-processed the RT-PCR reads using CATT. The table shows 150 to 200 gamma-chain clones, with around 3.3% occurring only once. The specimen was Vgamma9Vdelta2 gamma-delta T cells from cord blood. These receptor sequences come from a newborn.

This clone rates as large. The DNA is left out, because the CDR3 cannot be placed on it with certainty; the CDR3 is given as TCRdb lists it. TRGV10 is the V gene, and the J gene was not called. TRGV10 is an ORF for which the function is uncertain. The CDR3 spans 32 residues, counting both ends. The CDR3 here is CAAWERNFIIRNSLAVEQHWLSQVSIGRIQHF.

Comment on this clone: This is likely an artifact of a read error, given a far larger clone one base away. Within the sample, other DNA sequences also encode this same CDR3. This chain joins TRGV10 and TRGJP1. TRGV10 is sorted into the ORF group, with uncertain function. The CDR3 extends over 12 amino acids. The CDR3 DNA follows: TGTGCCGCGTGTAACACTGGTTGGTTCAAGATATTT. Translation: CAACNTGWFKIF.

By proportion, this clone is medium-sized (0.01 to 0.1%). This chain connects TRGV9 to TRGJ1 or TRGJ2. The ends lost 2 bases at V and 2 bases at J; junction bases unmatched: 0. The CDR3 runs to 12 residues. Germline V gene lookup returns CDR1 GITISATS and CDR2 ISYDGTV (reference sequence). The CDR3 DNA sequence: TGTGCCTTGTGGGAGGATTATTATAAGAAACTCTTT. The encoded protein is CALWEDYYKKLF.

By its share, this clone is medium-sized. This chain links TRGV10 with TRGJ1 or TRGJ2. TRGV10 is an open reading frame, and its role is uncertain. The CDR3 length is 14 residues. Trimming cost V 8 bases and J 2 bases; bases outside gene matches: 10. In DNA, the CDR3 is TGTGCTGCGTGGGATAATAGGGATTATTATAAGAAACTCTTT. Residues: CAAWDNRDYYKKLF.

Within the sample, this clone is hyperexpanded. The genes are TRGV9 and TRGJP. The trim removed 0 bases at V and 2 bases at J, leaving 1 base unmatched. Germline CDR1 reads GITISATS; CDR2 reads ISYDGTV (reference sequence). This CDR3 comprises 17 residues. For the CDR3, the DNA is TGTGCCTTGTGGGAGGTGAGGCAAGAGTTGGGCAAAAAAATCAAGGTATTT. This gives the protein CALWEVRQELGKKIKVF.

Note on this clone: A much more abundant neighbour one base away suggests this may be a read error. The J gene is TRGJP, the V gene TRGV9. Looked up from germline, CDR1 is GITISATS and CDR2 is ISYDGTV (reference sequence). The CDR3 runs to 17 residues. This CDR3 is CALWEKRQGLGKKIKVF. In nucleotides, the CDR3 is TGTGCCTTGTGGGAGAAACGGCAAGGGTTGGGCAAAAAAATCAAGGTATTT.

Worth noting for this clone: It differs at one base from a far larger clone, so likely a read error. The DNA is omitted, as the CDR3 cannot be located on it reliably, and the CDR3 follows TCRdb's listing. V gene TRGV2 was called; the J gene was not. CDR1 is EGSNGY and CDR2 is YDSYNSKV in the germline V gene. The length of the CDR3 is 29 amino acids, counting both ends. CDR3 protein: CATRDFIRNSLAVEQHWLSQVSIGRIQHF.

By share, this clone ranks as large. For the J gene the call is TRGJ1 or TRGJ2; the V gene lacks a call. CDR3 size: 15 residues. CDR3 DNA sequence: TGTGCCTTGTGGGAGGTGCGGGAGGGGTATCAGAAGAAACTCTTT. It is translated as CALWEVREGYQKKLF.

This clone is large in the sample. The rearrangement uses TRGV9 and TRGJP. Trimming at V came to 4 bases and at J to 7 bases, leaving 10 bases not matched to a gene. This CDR3 region has 17 residues. Germline V gives CDR1 GITISATS, CDR2 ISYDGTV (reference sequence). The chain's CDR3 is CALWEVLSELGKKIKVF. CDR3 coding DNA: TGTGCCTTGTGGGAAGTCCTATCGGAGTTGGGCAAAAAAATCAAGGTATTT.